The rows below give T cell receptor beta chains drawn from one sample of a study of control samples from healthy donors and cancer patients. Sequencing was performed with immunoSEQ multiplex PCR; in TCRdb, only in-frame clones are kept and a portion is missing. This sample has about 44,000 clones, with roughly 77% found just once. Sequenced: formalin-fixed, paraffin-embedded tissue. The receptors shown here come from a male donor with melanoma. Both conserved end residues are part of each CDR3. D genes are given only for firm matches. Rows may omit the clone size; those that give it use once, few, many or a size class.

TGCACCAGCAGCGGGGCTAGCGGCCGGGATGAGCAGTTCTTC CTSSGASGRDEQFF NA NA 14 TRBJ2-1 TRBV1
TGTGCCAGTAGTATACTGGGATACCCGAATCAGCCCCAGCATTTT CASSILGYPNQPQHF medium-sized NA 15 TRBJ1-5 TRBV19
TGTGCCAGCAGCATTCTTCCGGGACAGGGACGATCCCTCTACACCTTC CASSILPGQGRSLYTF NA NA 16 TRBJ1-2 TRBV21-1
TGTGCCAGCAGCGTAGATGGCTGGCGCACAGATACGCAGTATTTT CASSVDGWRTDTQYF few NA 15 TRBJ2-3 TRBV9
TGTGCCAGCAGCTCCCCCGGAGTCTCCTACAATGAGCAGTTCTTC CASSSPGVSYNEQFF NA NA 15 TRBJ2-1 TRBV7-8
TGTGCCAGCAGCTTAGCGGCTAGCTCCTACAATGAGCAGTTCTTC CASSLAASSYNEQFF NA NA 15 TRBJ2-1 TRBV7-3
TGTGCCAGCAGCCAGGGACCCGTGGGACTAGCGGGAGATGAGCAGTTCTTC CASSQGPVGLAGDEQFF NA TRBD2 17 TRBJ2-1 TRBV7-9
TGTGCCAAGGTTGACGTGGGGGGGGCCCAAGAGACCCAGTACTTC CAKVDVGGAQETQYF NA NA 15 TRBJ2-5 TRBV6-4
TGTGCCAGCAGTTACGACAACTCTGCCTACGAGCAGTACTTC CASSYDNSAYEQYF few NA 14 TRBJ2-7 TRBV6-2/TRBV6-3
TGTGCCAGCAGACCGGGACCGACAAATGAAAAACTGTTTTTT CASRPGPTNEKLFF medium-sized NA 14 TRBJ1-4 TRBV6-6
TGTGCCAGCAGCCGCGACGGACAGGGGGAAGGAAAACTGTTTTTT CASSRDGQGEGKLFF NA TRBD1 15 TRBJ1-4 TRBV2
TGTGCCAGTAGTTCATCCCCTCCTTCAGGACATAGCAATCAGCCCCAGCATTTT CASSSSPPSGHSNQPQHF NA NA 18 TRBJ1-5 TRBV19
TGTGCCAGCAGCTTCGGGACAGGGTCGACCTACGAGCAGTACTTC CASSFGTGSTYEQYF NA TRBD1 15 TRBJ2-7 TRBV7-8
TGTGCCAGCAGTCACCTGGGGGGAGGGGGATACAATGAGCAGTTCTTC CASSHLGGGGYNEQFF NA NA 16 TRBJ2-1 TRBV11-2
TGTGCCAGCAGCCTGGGGGGGGGTCGGAAAGAGACCCAGTACTTC CASSLGGGRKETQYF once TRBD2 15 TRBJ2-5 TRBV5-4
TGTGCCAGCAGCCCCAGGACAGGGCATTTTAGAATGGGCTACACCTTC CASSPRTGHFRMGYTF NA TRBD1 16 TRBJ1-2 TRBV7-8
TGTGCCAGCAGCTCCACCAGACAGAAAGAGACCCAGTACTTC CASSSTRQKETQYF NA NA 14 TRBJ2-5 TRBV11-3
TGTGCCAGCAGCTTAGTCCAGGGGGGTAGCACAGATACGCAGTATTTT CASSLVQGGSTDTQYF NA NA 16 TRBJ2-3 TRBV7-9
TGTGCCAGCAGTTTGGGACAGTCAAAAGGGACCCAGTACTTC CASSLGQSKGTQYF NA TRBD1 14 TRBJ2-5 TRBV28
TGTGCCAGCAGAAAGAGGAGCACAGATACGCAGTATTTT CASRKRSTDTQYF NA NA 13 TRBJ2-3 TRBV2
TGTGCCATCAGTGATAGGACAGGGGGCTCGGAAGGGGCCAACGTCCTGACTTTC CAISDRTGGSEGANVLTF NA TRBD1 18 TRBJ2-6 TRBV10-3
TGTGCCAGCAGACCAAGGACAGACTCCTACGAGCAGTACTTC CASRPRTDSYEQYF NA NA 14 TRBJ2-7 TRBV6-5
TGTGCCAGCACCAAAACGGGGGGCTGGGATCAGCCCCAGCATTTT CASTKTGGWDQPQHF few NA 15 TRBJ1-5 TRBV7-8
TGTGCCAGCTCACCGGGACATCCTTTGGGCTATGGCTACACCTTC CASSPGHPLGYGYTF NA NA 15 TRBJ1-2 TRBV18
TGTGCCAGCAGCTTAGGTCAGAACCAGCCCCAGCATTTT CASSLGQNQPQHF NA NA 13 TRBJ1-5 TRBV11-2
TGTGCCAGCAGTTACTCACAGGGGGCGGACTATAGCTACACCTTC CASSYSQGADYSYTF NA TRBD1 15 TRBJ1-2 TRBV6-5
TGTGCCAGCAGCTCTAGAAGTCGCAATGAGCAGTTCTTC CASSSRSRNEQFF NA NA 13 TRBJ2-1 TRBV11-2
TGTGCCAGCAGCTCCCCCGCAAGGGAAAAAGGGTATGGCTACACCTTC CASSSPAREKGYGYTF NA NA 16 TRBJ1-2 TRBV7-2
TGTGCCAGCAGCCCCGGGGTCCAAGAGACCCAGTACTTC CASSPGVQETQYF NA NA 13 TRBJ2-5 TRBV11-1
TGTGCCAGCAGTTACCGAGGGGGTGAGCAGTTCTTC CASSYRGGEQFF NA NA 12 TRBJ2-1 TRBV6-2/TRBV6-3
TGTGCCAGCAGCGTTGTGGGTGAGTGGAATGAGCAGTTCTTC CASSVVGEWNEQFF NA NA 14 TRBJ2-1 TRBV9